A single sample is the source of the 2 T cell receptor beta chains below, sequenced in a study of blood T cell repertoires in COVID-19. Profiled with immunoSEQ multiplex PCR; TCRdb holds only in-frame clones, not every one. The data hold about 220,000 clones, with 82% observed a single time. Specimen: PBMCs or T cells enriched from blood (not recorded which). These receptors were collected from an older woman who had recovered from COVID-19.

The J gene is TRBJ2-7, the V gene TRBV3-1 (or the pseudogene TRBV3-2); 9 positions match TRBD1. After removal of 4 bases from V and 0 bases from J, the junction contained 7 bases not matched to a gene. Germline lookup yields CDR1 LGHDT and CDR2 YNNKEL (reference sequence). This CDR3 has 16 amino acids. CDR3 loop: CASSRTGQGLSYEQYF. Written as DNA, the CDR3 is TGTGCCAGCAGCCGGACGGGACAGGGCCTCTCCTACGAGCAGTACTTC.

This clone was seen only once. V and J are TRBV19 and TRBJ2-1; 10 nucleotides line up with TRBD2. The junction had 7 bases not matched to a gene; V was cut back by 3 bases and J by 5 bases. Per germline, CDR1 LNHDA and CDR2 SQIVND (reference sequence). The CDR3 spans 16 residues. CDR3 in amino acids: CASSILASGRDNEQFF. DNA for the CDR3: TGTGCCAGTAGTATCTTGGCTAGCGGGAGAGACAATGAGCAGTTCTTC.